These 27 T cell receptor beta chains were sequenced from one sample in a study of blood T cells in healthy people across ages. A second PCR of about 7 to 12 cycles used a sample-barcoded 5' primer and a J-beta primer mix. TCRdb processed the 5' RACE reads anew with MiXCR; each CDR3 protein has one entry. There are approximately 700,000 distinct CDR3 sequences in the sample; 32% occur only once, and about 16% lies in the top ten. What was sequenced was blood. The receptors derive from a woman older than 75 in good health.

This clonotype occurred many times. J is TRBJ1-6 and V is TRBV12-5; D gene unclear. The CDR3 is 14 residues long. Trimming took 1 base from V and 7 from J, leaving 8 bases between them. Germline values: CDR1 LGHNT, CDR2 FRNRAP. The CDR3 is CASGLDSPNSPLHF. The CDR3 bases are TGTGCTAGTGGTTTGGACAGTCCCAATTCACCCCTCCACTTT. The full variable domain, rest sourced from reference TRBV12-5 and TRBJ1-6, is DARVTQTPRHKVTEMGQEVTMRCQPILGHNTVFWYRQTMMQGLELLAYFRNRAPLDDSGMPKDRFSAEMPDATLATLKIQPSEPRDSAVYFCASGLDSPNSPLHFGNGTRLTVT.

This clonotype was detected ten times or more. The rearrangement uses TRBV21-1 and TRBJ1-2; the table names TRBD1, a call not compared with the DNA. TRBV21-1 is described as a pseudogene. This CDR3 comprises 15 residues. The CDR3 spells CASSKVPPPFGGYTF. CDR3 DNA sequence: TGTGCCAGCAGCAAAGTACCGCCACCTTTTGGTGGCTACACCTTC.

This clonotype was seen many times. The chain links TRBV7-8 to TRBJ2-4; D gene uncertain. Trimming removed 4 bases at V and 4 bases at J, with 14 bases between. CDR1 and CDR2 from the germline V gene are SGHVS and FQNEAQ. The CDR3 runs 15 residues. The CDR3 bases are TGTGCCAGCAGCTCACATCAAGGACCGAAAAACATTCAGTACTTC. Translating it yields CASSSHQGPKNIQYF.

To note about this clonotype: A much larger clone lies one base from this, so it may be a read error. V usage is TRBV2 and J usage is TRBJ2-1; maybe TRBD2 (6 bases). The better agreement between TRBJ2-7 and the DNA end casts doubt on the J call. CDR3 length: 16 amino acids. Looked up from germline, CDR1 is SNHLY and CDR2 is FYNNEI. The CDR3 nucleotides read TGTGCCAGCAGTTATAACCGGGACTCCGCCTACAATGAGCAGTACTTC. It specifies CASSYNRDSAYNEQYF.

This clonotype was recorded at least ten times. The chain recombines TRBV7-2 with TRBJ2-3, with TRBD2 identical over 10 bases. This CDR3 has 17 amino acids. The V gene end was trimmed by 2 bases and the J gene end by 5 bases; junction bases not matched to a gene: 10. In germline, CDR1 is SGHTA, CDR2 FQGNSA. For the CDR3, the DNA is TGTGCCAGCAGCTTAATTTTCAGCGGGGGGGCACAAGATACGCAGTATTTT. The encoded protein is CASSLIFSGGAQDTQYF.

This clonotype has ten or more counts. This chain links TRBV10-3 with TRBJ1-2; 8 bases match TRBD1. The CDR3 is 15 residues long. J was trimmed by 5 bases and V by 5 bases; bases with no gene match: 10. Per germline, CDR1 ENHRY and CDR2 SYGVKD. The CDR3 DNA sequence: TGTGCCATCAGTCGGTTCATAGACAGGGGTTATGGCTACACCTTC. It specifies CAISRFIDRGYGYTF.

This chain connects TRBV28 to TRBJ2-5; tentative D call: TRBD1 (6 bases). Judging by the DNA end, TRBJ2-7 fits better; the J call may be wrong. The CDR3 sequence is 15 residues long. The germline gives CDR1 MDHEN, CDR2 SYDVKM. The DNA of the CDR3 is TGTGCCAGCAGCGATACAAGAACAGGGTCCCACGAGCAGTACTTC. Translation: CASSDTRTGSHEQYF.

This clonotype was counted once. This may stem from a read error, because a much larger clone lies one nucleotide away. The chain has TRBV20-1 and TRBJ2-5; TRBD2 agrees at 7 bases. The CDR3 spans 14 residues. Germline values: CDR1 DFQATT, CDR2 SNEGSKA (reference sequence). After removal of 0 bases from V and 11 bases from J, the junction contained 12 bases not matched to a gene. CDR3 DNA sequence: TGCAGTGCTAGAGATCGCGGGGGTTACAATGGGCAGTACTTC. Amino acid sequence: CSARDRGGYNGQYF.

In its sample, this clonotype was seen many times. The gene calls are TRBV12-3 or TRBV12-4 and TRBJ2-7; D is possibly TRBD1 (5 bases). This CDR3 contains 12 residues. Trimming left V 9 bases short and J 6 bases short, with 15 bases between. CDR3 sequence: CASTFDQGEQYF. CDR3 DNA: TGTGCCAGTACGTTTGACCAGGGCGAGCAGTACTTC.

Remarks on this clonotype: At one of its ends the junction is not consistent with the germline gene, which may arise from a read error. The chain couples TRBV12-3 or TRBV12-4 to TRBJ2-3; TRBD1 agrees at 10 bases. The CDR3 consists of 16 residues. CDR3 amino acids: CTSSLGQGGITDTRYF. The DNA of the CDR3 is TGTACCAGCAGTTTAGGACAGGGGGGCATCACAGATACGCGGTATTTT.

The V gene is TRBV5-1, the J gene TRBJ1-1; 7 bases fit TRBD1. J lost 4 bases, V lost 4 bases, and 10 bases had no gene match. This CDR3 spans 15 amino acids. The germline V gene has CDR1 SGHRS and CDR2 YFSETQ. CDR3 nucleotide sequence: TGCGCCAGCAGCACCCAAACAGGGGTGAGCACTGAAGCTTTCTTT. Translating it yields CASSTQTGVSTEAFF.

The V call is TRBV20-1, the J call TRBJ1-2; 7 bases are a match to TRBD1. The CDR3 loop spans 13 amino acids. The V gene's germline CDR1 is DFQATT and CDR2 SNEGSKA (reference sequence). In DNA, the CDR3 is TGCAGGCCCCTTAGGAGGGGGCGAAATGGCTACACCTTC. It is translated as CRPLRRGRNGYTF.

This clonotype was observed many times. CDR3 region: CASSLRLAGALGTDTQYF. Here the CDR3 DNA reads TGTGCCAGCAGCCTCCGACTAGCGGGCGCCCTGGGCACAGATACGCAGTATTTT. The genes are TRBV14 and TRBJ2-3; 10 nucleotides line up with TRBD2. This CDR3 contains 18 residues. The germline V gene has CDR1 SGHDN and CDR2 FVKESK. V lost 4 bases to trimming and J lost 1 base; unmatched junction nucleotides: 11.

The sample holds many counts of this clonotype. The V gene is TRBV15, the J gene TRBJ2-2; 9 bases agree with TRBD1. CDR1 LNHNV and CDR2 YYDKDF come from the germline V gene (reference sequence). The CDR3 contains 15 residues. V lost 2 bases to trimming and J lost 7 bases; unmatched junction nucleotides: 5. This CDR3 reads CATSRPGQGGGELFF. For the CDR3, the DNA is TGTGCCACCAGCAGACCGGGACAGGGTGGCGGGGAGCTGTTTTTT. The entire variable domain, with the rest obtained from reference TRBV15 and TRBJ2-2, is as follows: DAMVIQNPRYQVTQFGKPVTLSCSQTLNHNVMYWYQQKSSQAPKLLFHYYDKDFNNEADTPDNFQSRRPNTSFCFLDIRSPGLGDTAMYLCATSRPGQGGGELFFGEGSRLTVL.

This chain connects TRBV9 to TRBJ1-4; a possible D gene is TRBD1 (5 bases). Trimming shortened V by 0 bases and J by 7 bases, and 13 bases separated the two germline ends. The CDR3 has 15 amino acids. Germline CDR1 SGDLS, CDR2 YYNGEE. The CDR3 sequence is CASSVGASGGEKLFF. The CDR3 DNA follows: TGTGCCAGCAGCGTAGGGGCCTCGGGGGGTGAAAAACTGTTTTTT.

The rearrangement joins TRBV20-1 to TRBJ1-3; TRBD1 might be the D (5 bases). The CDR3 is 15 amino acids. Per germline, CDR1 DFQATT and CDR2 SNEGSKA (reference sequence). Trimming stripped 3 bases from V and 4 bases from J, with 16 bases between. CDR3 coding DNA: TGCAGTGCTAGCTCGGGACCGCCTGAGGGAAACACCATATATTTT. Amino acid sequence: CSASSGPPEGNTIYF.

The J gene is TRBJ1-1, the V gene TRBV20-1; D gene ambiguous. Per the germline V gene, CDR1 is DFQATT and CDR2 is SNEGSKA (reference sequence). The CDR3 sequence is 14 residues long. V was clipped by 5 bases and J by 1 base, with 14 bases between them. CDR3 region: CSAEGRSPNTEAFF. The DNA of the CDR3 is TGCAGTGCTGAGGGCAGGTCGCCGAACACTGAAGCTTTCTTT.

On this clonotype: A clone one base away is much larger, so this may be a read error. This chain connects TRBV9 to TRBJ1-2, with D perhaps matching TRBD1 (5 bases). This CDR3 is built from 15 residues. The germline gives CDR1 SGDLS, CDR2 YYNGEE. In DNA form, the CDR3 reads TGTGCCAGCAGCGTCATGGACAACATCCTTTATGACTACACCTTC. Its protein product is CASSVMDNILYDYTF.

This clonotype was observed many times. This rearrangement joins TRBV9 to TRBJ2-5, with 8 bases identical to TRBD2. Germline V gives CDR1 SGDLS, CDR2 YYNGEE. V shed 3 bases and J 5 bases; nucleotides not matched to a gene: 12. This CDR3 has 16 amino acids. Written as DNA, the CDR3 is TGTGCCAGCAGCGCCGGTACGGGGGGGCCAGGGGAGACCCAGTACTTC. Translating it yields CASSAGTGGPGETQYF.

Regarding this clonotype: A much larger clone sits a single nucleotide away, making a read error possible. The chain joins TRBV15 to TRBJ1-5; D gene ambiguous. Per the germline V gene, CDR1 is LNHNV and CDR2 is YYDKDF (reference sequence). The CDR3 has 15 residues. The CDR3 here is CATSRDSGLNRPQHF. CDR3 nucleotide sequence: TGTGCCACCAGCAGAGATAGCGGGCTGAATCGGCCCCAGCATTTT.

Notes on this clonotype: Germline is not matched at one junction end, which may reflect a read error. V and J are TRBV7-2 and TRBJ2-7; TRBD2 matches 7 bases. The CDR3 extends over 13 amino acids. Germline V lookup: CDR1 SGHTA, CDR2 FQGNSA. CDR3 in amino acids: CASSLADLYEQYF. The CDR3 DNA follows: TGTGCCAGCAGCCTAGCGGATCTCTACGAGCAGTACTTC.

In DNA, the CDR3 is TGTGCCACCAGTGACCCTGGTAGGGGTGACATTCAGTACTTC. Translated, it gives CATSDPGRGDIQYF. V is TRBV24-1 and J is TRBJ2-7; tentatively, D is TRBD1 (5 bases). The closer fit of TRBJ2-4 to the DNA end suggests the J call may be wrong. Per the germline V gene, CDR1 is KGHDR and CDR2 is SFDVKD. The CDR3 covers 14 residues.

A few counts support this clonotype. J is TRBJ2-2 and V is TRBV6-1; D is perhaps TRBD1 (7 bases). Looked up from germline, CDR1 is MNHNS and CDR2 is SASEGT. V was trimmed by 4 bases and J by 11 bases, leaving 14 bases between them. The CDR3 runs to 13 residues. The CDR3 loop reads CASSGNRGGELFF. The CDR3, as DNA: TGTGCCAGCAGTGGTAACAGGGGAGGCGAGCTGTTTTTT.

For this clonotype: One junction end disagrees with the germline gene, perhaps due to a read error. The V call is TRBV2, the J call TRBJ2-2; the D gene could be TRBD1 or TRBD2 (7 bases each). The CDR3 runs 15 residues. Per the germline V gene, CDR1 is SNHLY and CDR2 is FYNNEI. CDR3 nucleotide sequence: TGTGCCAGCAGTCCAGGGGGAGGGAGCACCGGGGAGCGGTTTTTT. Translated: CASSPGGGSTGERFF.

The CDR3 reads CASSRDYGYTF. CDR3 coding DNA: TGTGCCAGCAGCCGAGACTATGGCTACACCTTC. The rearrangement joins TRBV7-2 to TRBJ1-2; D remains ambiguous. V lost 5 bases and J lost 3, with 4 bases in between. The CDR3 has 11 amino acids. The germline V gene has CDR1 SGHTA and CDR2 FQGNSA.

This clonotype appeared a few times. The chain combines TRBV30 with TRBJ1-2, with D unresolved. Trimming left V 4 bases short and J 0 bases short, with 12 bases between. Germline-derived CDR1 and CDR2 are GTSNPN and SVGIG (reference sequence). This CDR3 has 14 amino acids. The CDR3, as DNA: TGTGCCTGGAACGGCGGACTAACTAACTATGGCTACACCTTC. As protein: CAWNGGLTNYGYTF.

The chain has TRBV15 and TRBJ1-5; D remains ambiguous. Trimming stripped 5 bases from V and 3 bases from J, with 8 bases between. Germline CDR1 reads LNHNV; CDR2 reads YYDKDF (reference sequence). The CDR3 contains 13 residues. The CDR3, as DNA: TGTGCCACCAGCGGTTTGGACAATCAGCCCCAGCATTTT. Protein sequence: CATSGLDNQPQHF.